This T cell receptor (beta chain) was recorded in a study of CD8+ T cells in alopecia areata. Study-wide points: Although TCR sharing was seen in mice, sharing across patients was less clear, possibly for HLA-related reasons.

Per the germline V gene, CDR1 is MNHEY and CDR2 is SMNVEV (reference sequence). The V gene lost 6 bases and the J gene lost 3 bases, with 18 bases spanning the gap. This CDR3 comprises 15 residues. Extracted RNA was reverse transcribed, and the resulting cDNA served as sequencing template. Generated by immunoSEQ multiplex PCR, the TCRdb table keeps only in-frame clones and is missing some. The data hold 100,000 to 130,000 clones, with 45% to 70% observed a single time. A word on this clone: Its specificity is unknown.

The sequence was obtained from a human donor in good health. The specimen was CD8+ T cells sorted from blood. The chain is built from TRBV27 and TRBJ2-7, with D perhaps matching TRBD1 (6 bases). Here the CDR3 reads CASSLFRGTLYEQYF. The CDR3 nucleotides read TGTGCCAGCAGCCTTTTCAGGGGCACCCTCTACGAGCAGTACTTC.